What follows describes a single T cell receptor (beta chain). Its antigen remains unknown. Per the original data handling: ImmunoSEQ sequences covered only the junction and lacked quality scores; filtering therefore differed. Libraries were prepared by immunoSEQ multiplex PCR; TCRdb keeps only in-frame clonotypes and omits some of them. The V and J calls and the clone size are those of that table, but D and trimming were determined from the DNA. The sample consists of approximately 1,500,000 clones, roughly 98% of them appearing once. Both subsets, CD45RA+ naive and CD45RA-negative memory, were split from the CD4+ cells. J was trimmed by 4 bases and V by 6 bases; bases with no gene match: 12. The CDR3 length is 16 residues. Germline CDR1 reads MDHEN; CDR2 reads SYDVKM. The sample originates from a study of shared clonotypes between healthy human individuals. Across the study: Three CD4 naive, three CD4 memory, two CD8 naive and one CD8 memory plate were used per donor.

The study, taken as a whole, reports: Sequencing depth was predicted to influence how clonotypes are shared among donors.

Material for sequencing was naive CD4+ T cells sorted from blood. Subset reported: CD45RA+ positively selected. The clonotype comes from a man aged 30-40 years in good health. The rearrangement joins TRBV28 to TRBJ1-2, with 9 bases aligning to TRBD1. CDR3 in DNA: TGTGCCAGCAGAAACGCCGGGACAGGGCCCTTCTATGGCTACACCTTC. It translates to CASRNAGTGPFYGYTF.